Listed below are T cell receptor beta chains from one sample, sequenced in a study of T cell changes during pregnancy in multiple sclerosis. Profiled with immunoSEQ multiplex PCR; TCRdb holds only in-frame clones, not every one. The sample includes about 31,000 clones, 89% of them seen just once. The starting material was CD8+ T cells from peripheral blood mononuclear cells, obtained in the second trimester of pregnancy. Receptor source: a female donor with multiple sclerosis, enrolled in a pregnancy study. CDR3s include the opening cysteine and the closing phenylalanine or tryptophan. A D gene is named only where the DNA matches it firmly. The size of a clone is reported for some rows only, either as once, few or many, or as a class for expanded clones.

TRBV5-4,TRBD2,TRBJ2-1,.,TGTGCCAGCAGCTTCCCTAGCGGGAGGGGCAATGAGCAGTTCTTC,CASSFPSGRGNEQFF
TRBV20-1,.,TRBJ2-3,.,TGCAGTGCGTCCTACACAGATACGCAGTATTTT,CSASYTDTQYF
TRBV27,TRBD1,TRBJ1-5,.,TGTGCCAGCAGTTTTCGGACAGGTTCATGGCCCCAGCATTTT,CASSFRTGSWPQHF
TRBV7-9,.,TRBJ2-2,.,TGTGCCAGCAGTTCAGAGAACACCGGGGAGCTGTTTTTT,CASSSENTGELFF
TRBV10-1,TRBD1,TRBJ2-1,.,TGCGCCAGCAGCGATACTCCGGGACAGGGCTACAATGAGCAGTTCTTC,CASSDTPGQGYNEQFF
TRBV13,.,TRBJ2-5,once,TGTGCCAGCAGCTTTAGGGACATTCAAGAGACCCAGTACTTC,CASSFRDIQETQYF
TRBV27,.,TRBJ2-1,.,TGTGCCAGCAGCCAAAGTCCTATCTCCTACAATGAGCAGTTCTTC,CASSQSPISYNEQFF
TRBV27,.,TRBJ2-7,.,TGTGCCAGCAGTTTAAGTTCGGGGAACTACGAGCAGTACTTC,CASSLSSGNYEQYF
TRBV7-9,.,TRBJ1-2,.,TGTGCCAGCAGCTTGCTAAGCGGGGAAACCTTCTATGGCTACACCTTC,CASSLLSGETFYGYTF
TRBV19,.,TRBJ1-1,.,TGTGCCAGTAGTAGAACAGGGCCCACTGAAGCTTTCTTT,CASSRTGPTEAFF
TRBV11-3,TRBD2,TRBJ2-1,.,TGTGCCAGCAGCTTAGAGTCGGGACTAGCGCCCTACAATGAGCAGTTCTTC,CASSLESGLAPYNEQFF
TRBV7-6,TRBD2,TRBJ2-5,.,TGTGCCAGCAGCTTAGCGACTAGCGGGACGAGAGGGGAGCCAAGAGAGACCCAGTACTTC,CASSLATSGTRGEPRETQYF
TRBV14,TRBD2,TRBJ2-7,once,TGTGCCAGCAGCTCCCTAACCGGGACTAGCTCCTACGAGCAGTACTTC,CASSSLTGTSSYEQYF
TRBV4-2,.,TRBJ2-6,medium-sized,TGTGCCAGCAGCCAAGCGGGTCAGGGATCCTCTGGGGCCAACGTCCTGACTTTC,CASSQAGQGSSGANVLTF
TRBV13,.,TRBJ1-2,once,TGTGCCAGCAGCTTAGGCAGGCGCTATAACTATGGCTACACCTTC,CASSLGRRYNYGYTF
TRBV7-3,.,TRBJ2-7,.,TGTGCCAGCAGCCCCGCGGGCGGAGACCTGGAGCAGTACTTC,CASSPAGGDLEQYF
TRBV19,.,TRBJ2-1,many,TGTGCCAGTAGTATAGATCGGAGCGGCGACGGGCTGTTTTACAATGAGCAGTTCTTC,CASSIDRSGDGLFYNEQFF
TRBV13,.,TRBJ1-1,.,TGTGCCAGCAGCTTCCGACAGAACACTGAAGCTTTCTTT,CASSFRQNTEAFF
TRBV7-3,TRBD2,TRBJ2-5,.,TGTGCCAGCAGCTTAATGAGCGGGGAAGAGACCCAGTACTTC,CASSLMSGEETQYF
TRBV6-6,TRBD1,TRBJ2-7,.,TGTGCCAGCAGTTACTCTCTCCGGGACAGAGGGTACGAGCAGTACTTC,CASSYSLRDRGYEQYF
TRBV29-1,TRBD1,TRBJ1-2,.,TGCAGCGTTTCACAGGGGTCGGGCTATGGCTACACCTTC,CSVSQGSGYGYTF
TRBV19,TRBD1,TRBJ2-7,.,TGTGCCAGTAGTTTCTCCGGGACAGGGGAGGAAGAGCAGTACTTC,CASSFSGTGEEEQYF
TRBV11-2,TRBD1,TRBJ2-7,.,TGTGCCAGCAGCTTAGTACTCGGGGACAGAGTCTACGAGCAGTACTTC,CASSLVLGDRVYEQYF
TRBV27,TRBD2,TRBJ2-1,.,TGTGCCAGCAGTCCCACCGGACTAGCGGGAGACGAGCAGTTCTTC,CASSPTGLAGDEQFF
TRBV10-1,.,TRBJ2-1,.,TGCGCCAGCAGCCTAGCCAACCGTCCACATGAGCAGTTCTTC,CASSLANRPHEQFF
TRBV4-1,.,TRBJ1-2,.,TGCGCCAGCAGCCCCGAGTCGGGAGTTTATGGCTACACCTTC,CASSPESGVYGYTF
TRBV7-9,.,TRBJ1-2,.,TGTGCCAGCAGCTTAGAAACCTTAGTCCACGGCTACACCTTC,CASSLETLVHGYTF
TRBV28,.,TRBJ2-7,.,TGTGCCAGCAGACCCGACAGCCCCTCCTACGAGCAGTACTTC,CASRPDSPSYEQYF
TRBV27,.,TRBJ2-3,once,TGTGCCAGCAGTCTCCAGGGGCGGACAGATACGCAGTATTTT,CASSLQGRTDTQYF
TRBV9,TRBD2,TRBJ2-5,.,TGTGCCAGCAGCACGAGACTAGCGAAACACTCCCAAGAGACCCAGTACTTC,CASSTRLAKHSQETQYF
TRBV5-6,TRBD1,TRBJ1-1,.,TGTGCCAGCAGCCTGCTTGTGGGACAGGGAGTGACTATGGACACTGAAGCTTTCTTT,CASSLLVGQGVTMDTEAFF
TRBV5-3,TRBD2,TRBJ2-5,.,TGTGCCAGAAGCTTGCTCTACGGGACTAGCGGGAATGTTCGAGAGACCCAGTACTTC,CARSLLYGTSGNVRETQYF
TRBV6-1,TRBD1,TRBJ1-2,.,TGTGCCAGCAGGACAGGGGGCTATAACTATGGCTACACCTTC,CASRTGGYNYGYTF
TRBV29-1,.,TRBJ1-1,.,TGCAGCGTCGTACTCGCCATGAGCACTGAAGCTTTCTTT,CSVVLAMSTEAFF
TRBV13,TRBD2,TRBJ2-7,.,TGTGCCAGCAGCTCCGGACTAGCGAGCGCCGACGAGCAGTACTTC,CASSSGLASADEQYF
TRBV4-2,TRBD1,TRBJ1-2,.,TGTGCCAGCAGCCAAGATCAGGGGGCCGTCGAAGGCTACACCTTC,CASSQDQGAVEGYTF
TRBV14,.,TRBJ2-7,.,TGTGCCAGCAGCCAAGGCGGCGCTGAGCAGTACTTC,CASSQGGAEQYF
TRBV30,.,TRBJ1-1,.,TGTGCCTGGACCCCGAGCGGGTACACTGAAGCTTTCTTT,CAWTPSGYTEAFF
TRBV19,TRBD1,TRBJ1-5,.,TGTGCCAGTAGTCCCCCCACAGGGGGGAGTCAGCCCCAGCATTTT,CASSPPTGGSQPQHF
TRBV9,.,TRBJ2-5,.,TGTGCCAGCAGCCCGCAAGACAGGCAAGAGACCCAGTACTTC,CASSPQDRQETQYF
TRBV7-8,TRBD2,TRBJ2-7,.,TGTGCCAGCAGCGACCCTACCTCAGCTAGCGGCTACGAGCAGTACTTC,CASSDPTSASGYEQYF
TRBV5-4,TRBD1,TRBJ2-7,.,TGTGCCAGCAGCCTGGGGGACAGGGATTACGAGCAGTACTTC,CASSLGDRDYEQYF
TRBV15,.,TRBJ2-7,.,TGTGCCACCAGTAGTACAGGGACCTACGAGCAGTACTTC,CATSSTGTYEQYF
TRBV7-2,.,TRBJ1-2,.,TGTGCCAGCAGCTTAGGCTGGGGGGGGAACTATGGCTACACCTTC,CASSLGWGGNYGYTF
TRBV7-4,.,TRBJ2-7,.,TGTGCCAGAGGCGGCATAGAGGTTTCAGGGAAGTCCCACGAGCAGTACTTC,CARGGIEVSGKSHEQYF
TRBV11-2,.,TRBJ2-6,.,TGTGCCAGCAGCTTTCGGGAACCCGCTGGGGCCAACGTCCTGACTTTC,CASSFREPAGANVLTF
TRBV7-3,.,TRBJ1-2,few,TGTGCCAGCAGCTTATTGAGGCGGGCAGATTCTAACTATGGCTACACCTTC,CASSLLRRADSNYGYTF
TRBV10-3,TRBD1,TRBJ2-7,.,TGTGCCATCAGTGAGTCTTGGACAGGAGCTTCCTACGAGCAGTACTTC,CAISESWTGASYEQYF
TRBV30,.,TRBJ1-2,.,TGTGCCTGGAGGACAGTTGGCTACACCTTC,CAWRTVGYTF
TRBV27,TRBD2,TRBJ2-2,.,TGTGCCAGCAGTCTCCCATCTTCTAGCGGGAGAAACACCGGGGAGCTGTTTTTT,CASSLPSSSGRNTGELFF
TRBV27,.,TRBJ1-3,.,TGTGCCAGCAGTTTGGGCCACCCTGGAAACACCATATATTTT,CASSLGHPGNTIYF